This T cell receptor (beta chain) was captured by sequencing in a study of T cells in Graves' hyperthyroidism and ophthalmopathy. Between the trimmed V and J ends, which lost 1 base and 0 bases, there was a span of 7 bases. This CDR3 region has 14 residues. Per germline, CDR1 SGHVS and CDR2 FNYEAQ. Whole-study results and caveats: Researchers report that a 13 V-J model separated ophthalmopathy from stable hyperthyroidism.

Clinical symptoms, serum thyroxine and TRAb, thyroid ultrasound and orbital computed tomography were used for the diagnoses. Using RNA transcripts as the source, TCR beta CDR3 regions were amplified. A set of HTBI primers served as the primers for a first-round RT-PCR of the TCR CDR3. MiXCR was run by TCRdb on the multiplex PCR reads, yielding one entry per CDR3 protein. This table holds about 570,000 distinct CDR3 sequences, 35% to 55% found once. Of note for this clonotype: Its antigen is still unknown.

The clonotype was recovered from an adult woman with Graves' disease, either hyperthyroidism or ophthalmopathy (not recorded which). Sequences were obtained from peripheral blood or thyroid tissue (not recorded which). This chain links TRBV7-6 with TRBJ2-7; D not certain. CDR3 nucleotide sequence: TGTGCCAGCAGCTTAGAGGCTCTCTCCTACGAGCAGTACTTC. Amino acids: CASSLEALSYEQYF.